This T cell receptor beta chain was recovered during a study of PD-L1 blockade in urothelial cancer. Study-level information: From about 2014, patients received atezolizumab, given as 1,200 mg intravenously every 3 weeks.

Time point: pretreatment peripheral blood. This clone appeared a single time. Clones were read by immunoSEQ multiplex PCR, and TCRdb kept only the in-frame ones, dropping some. The table includes tens of thousands of clones, more than 80% detected once. This clonotype was sampled from a man aged 70-80 years with urothelial cancer. The specimen comprised PBMCs, sampled around atezolizumab (anti-PD-L1) treatment.

In nucleotides, the CDR3 is TGCGCCAGCAGCTCTAGCGGGGGGGCCGTAGAGACCCAGTACTTC. This translates into CASSSSGGAVETQYF. This rearrangement joins TRBV4-1 to TRBJ2-5; 12 bases align to TRBD2. The CDR3 runs to 15 residues. The V segment lost 5 bases and the J segment 4 bases; nucleotides outside the gene matches: 5. CDR1 and CDR2 from the germline V gene are MGHRA and YSYEKL.